This T cell receptor (beta chain) was identified in a study of T cells expressing NK-cell markers. Study overall: Sorted CD3+CD56+NKG2C+, CD3+CD56+NKG2C- and CD3+CD56-NKG2C+ T-cell subsets were beta-chain profiled. Study findings and constraints: In several donors, dominant NKG2C+ clonotypes were roughly 1.0-8% of CD8+ T cells.

The V gene's germline CDR1 is DFQATT and CDR2 SNEGSKA (reference sequence). CDR3 size: 14 residues. As the method of synthesis, 5'RACE template switching with UMIs yielded TCR beta cDNA. TCRdb reanalyzed the 5' RACE reads and collapses them to one entry per CDR3 protein, without DNA. The sample yields 300,000 to 500,000 distinct CDR3 sequences, of which the top ten take up 9.5% to 12%. Notes on this clonotype: Its antigen is undetermined.

Sequenced sample: blood T cells: a sorted CD56 or NKG2C T cell subset, CD4+ or CD8+ T cells, or bulk PBMC T cells (not recorded which). This clonotype was obtained from a woman between 50 and 59 years old in good health. The chain joins TRBV20-1 to TRBJ2-1; TCRdb returns TRBD1, unconfirmable since there is no DNA. The CDR3 sequence: CSASQAGAGNEQFF.